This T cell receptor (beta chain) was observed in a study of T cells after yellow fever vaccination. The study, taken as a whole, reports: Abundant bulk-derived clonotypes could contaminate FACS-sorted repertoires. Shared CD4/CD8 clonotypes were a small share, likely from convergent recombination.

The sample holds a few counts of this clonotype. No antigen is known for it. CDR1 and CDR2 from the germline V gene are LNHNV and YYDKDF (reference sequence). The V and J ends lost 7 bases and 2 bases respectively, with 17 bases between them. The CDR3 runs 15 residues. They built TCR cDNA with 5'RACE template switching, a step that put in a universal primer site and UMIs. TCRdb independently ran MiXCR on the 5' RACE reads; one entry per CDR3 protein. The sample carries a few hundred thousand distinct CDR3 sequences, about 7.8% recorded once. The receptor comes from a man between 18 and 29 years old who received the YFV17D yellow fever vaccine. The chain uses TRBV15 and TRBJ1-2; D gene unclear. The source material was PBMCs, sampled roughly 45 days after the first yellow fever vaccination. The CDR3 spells CATNSNRYSNYGYTF. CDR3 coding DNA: TGTGCCACCAACTCAAACAGATATTCCAACTATGGCTACACCTTC.